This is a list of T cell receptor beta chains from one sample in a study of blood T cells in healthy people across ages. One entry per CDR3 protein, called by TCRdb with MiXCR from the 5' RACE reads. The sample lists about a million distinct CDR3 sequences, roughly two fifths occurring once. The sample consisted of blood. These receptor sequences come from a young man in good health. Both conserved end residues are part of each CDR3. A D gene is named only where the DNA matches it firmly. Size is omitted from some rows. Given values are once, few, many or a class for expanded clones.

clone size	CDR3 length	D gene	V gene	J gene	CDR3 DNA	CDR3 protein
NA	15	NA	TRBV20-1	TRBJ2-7	TGCAGTGCTAGAGGCCGCGGACAGAACAGGGCCGAGCAGTACTTC	CSARGRGQNRAEQYF
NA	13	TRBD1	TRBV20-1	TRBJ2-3	TGCAGTGCAAGGGGACAGGGGGGAGATACGCAGTATTTT	CSARGQGGDTQYF
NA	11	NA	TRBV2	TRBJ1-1	TGTGCCAGCACCCGTTCGGCTGAAGCTTTCTTT	CASTRSAEAFF
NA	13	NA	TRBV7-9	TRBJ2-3	TGTGCCAGCAGCTCTCAGATCACAGATACGCAGTATTTT	CASSSQITDTQYF
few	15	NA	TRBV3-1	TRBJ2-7	TGTGCCAGCAGCCAAGATCTCGCTAGGTCCTTCGAGCAGTACTTC	CASSQDLARSFEQYF
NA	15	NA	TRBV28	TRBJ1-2	TGTGCCAGCAGTATTACGACAGGAGCTAACTATGGCTACACCTTC	CASSITTGANYGYTF
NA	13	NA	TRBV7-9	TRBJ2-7	TGTGCCAGCAGCTTAGAGCCCGGTAACGAGCAGTACTTC	CASSLEPGNEQYF
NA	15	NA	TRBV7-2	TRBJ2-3	TGTGCCAGCAGCCCCGGTAGCCAGCGCACAGATACGCAGTATTTT	CASSPGSQRTDTQYF
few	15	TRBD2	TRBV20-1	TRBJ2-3	TGCAGTGCTCAGAAAGCGGGGGGGAGCACAGATACGCAGTATTTT	CSAQKAGGSTDTQYF
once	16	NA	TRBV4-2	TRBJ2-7	TGTGCCTGCAGCCAAGAAGCCCAGCAACGCAGTTACGAGCAGTACTTC	CACSQEAQQRSYEQYF
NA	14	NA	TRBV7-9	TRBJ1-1	TGTGCCAGCAATTCACATGGCGGGAACACTGAAGCTTTCTTT	CASNSHGGNTEAFF
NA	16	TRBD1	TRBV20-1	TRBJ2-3	TGCAGTGCTAGAGGGCTTGGGACAGCTAGCACAGATACGCAGTATTTT	CSARGLGTASTDTQYF
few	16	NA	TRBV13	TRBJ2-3	TGTGCCAGCAGCTTAGCCCCTTCCCCAGAAGCGGATACGCAGTATTTT	CASSLAPSPEADTQYF
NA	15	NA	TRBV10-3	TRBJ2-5	TGTGCCATCAGTGATGTACCTCCCTCGCAAGAGACCCAGTACTTC	CAISDVPPSQETQYF
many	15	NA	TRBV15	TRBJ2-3	TGTGCCACCAGCAGAGGGACAGAAAACACAGATACGCAGTATTTT	CATSRGTENTDTQYF
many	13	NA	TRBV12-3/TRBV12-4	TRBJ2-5	TGTGCCAGCAGTTTCGGGGGTGAAGAGACCCAGTACTTC	CASSFGGEETQYF
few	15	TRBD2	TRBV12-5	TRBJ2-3	TGTGCTAGTGGTTTGAGACCTAGCGGGGCAGATACGCAGTATTTT	CASGLRPSGADTQYF
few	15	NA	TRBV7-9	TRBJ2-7	TGTGCCAGCAGCTTAGGCCGGGACACTCCCTACGAGCAGTACTTC	CASSLGRDTPYEQYF
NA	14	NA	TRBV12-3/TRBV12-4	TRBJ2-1	TGTGCCAGCAGCGATAGAATTTCCTACAATGAGCAGTTCTTC	CASSDRISYNEQFF
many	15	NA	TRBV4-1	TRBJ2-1	TGCGCCAGCAGCCAAGAGGGCGGGTCCTACAATGAGCAGTTCTTC	CASSQEGGSYNEQFF
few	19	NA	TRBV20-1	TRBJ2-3	TGCAGTGCTAGAGGCCCCCTTAACCCCAGACTATCTAGCACAGATACGCAGTATTTT	CSARGPLNPRLSSTDTQYF
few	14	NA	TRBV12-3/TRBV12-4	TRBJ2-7	TGTGCCAGCAGTTCCCTATTTAGTGTCCACGAGCAGTACTTC	CASSSLFSVHEQYF